Each of the 30 T cell receptor beta chains below was sequenced from the same sample in a study of PD-1 blockade in mismatch repair-deficient tumors. Data came from immunoSEQ multiplex PCR; TCRdb stores just in-frame clones and leaves some out. The sample lists about 15,000 clones, around 87% seen once, with approximately 4.6% in the top ten. The sample's time point: 10-day in vitro stimulation with candidate neoantigen peptide 6. These receptors lack a known antigen. Source: cells cultured in vitro, taken from a patient treated with pembrolizumab. The receptors originated from an adult with mismatch repair-deficient cancer.

As DNA, the CDR3 is TGTGCCAGCAGTTACGGACAGGGGGCGAACACTGAAGCTTTCTTT. It codes for CASSYGQGANTEAFF. The V call is TRBV27, the J call TRBJ1-1, with TRBD1 identical over 11 bases. CDR3 length: 15 residues. Germline assignment: CDR1 MNHEY and CDR2 SMNVEV (reference sequence). Losses at the gene ends were 4 bases for V and 1 base for J; bases not matched to a gene: 2.

The chain carries TRBV5-1 and TRBJ2-7; no clear D gene. Per germline, CDR1 SGHRS and CDR2 YFSETQ. The CDR3 covers 11 residues. V lost 7 bases and J 2 bases, leaving 7 bases between the germline ends. The CDR3 DNA is TGCGCCAGCGGCGAAGCCTACGAGCAGTACTTC. Protein: CASGEAYEQYF.

The chain uses TRBV27 and TRBJ2-3; the D gene is possibly TRBD1 (5 bases). The CDR3 covers 16 residues. Trimming shortened V by 5 bases and J by 1 base, and 16 bases separated the two germline ends. Germline lookup yields CDR1 MNHEY and CDR2 SMNVEV (reference sequence). The CDR3 DNA reads TGTGCCAGCAGTCTAGAACCCATACAGGGCACAGATACGCAGTATTTT. It encodes CASSLEPIQGTDTQYF.

The chain has TRBV2 and TRBJ1-2; 7 bases agree with TRBD1. V was clipped by 2 bases and J by 4 bases; unmatched bases: 7. This CDR3 region has 15 residues. Germline CDR1 SNHLY, CDR2 FYNNEI. The chain's CDR3 is CASSEMGQTFYGYTF. The CDR3 nucleotides are TGTGCCAGCAGTGAAATGGGACAGACATTCTATGGCTACACCTTC.

This chain connects TRBV6-1 to TRBJ2-7; D tentatively reads TRBD1 or TRBD2 (5 bases each). This CDR3 has 14 amino acids. Trimming shortened V by 6 bases and J by 2 bases, and 14 bases separated the two germline ends. CDR1 is MNHNS and CDR2 is SASEGT in the germline V gene. The CDR3 is CASRYLRGPYEQYF. CDR3 sequence (DNA): TGTGCCAGCAGATATTTAAGGGGACCCTACGAGCAGTACTTC.

J is TRBJ2-7 and V is TRBV5-8; D gene ambiguous. In germline, CDR1 is SGHTS, CDR2 YDEGEE. Trimming took 4 bases from V and 7 from J, leaving 12 bases between them. The CDR3 has 12 residues. CDR3 amino acids: CASSPLGGEQYF. CDR3 in DNA: TGTGCCAGCAGCCCCCTGGGTGGGGAGCAGTACTTC.

The chain has TRBV18 and TRBJ1-5, with D unresolved. Germline V gene data show CDR1 as KGHSH and CDR2 as LQKENI. This CDR3 is 13 amino acids long. V was shortened by 3 bases and J by 3 bases, with 6 bases between the two germline ends. Here the CDR3 reads CASSPNLNQPQHF. CDR3 bases: TGTGCCAGCTCACCCAATCTCAATCAGCCCCAGCATTTT.

V gene TRBV30 combines with J gene TRBJ2-1; tentatively, D is TRBD1 (6 bases). Trimming removed 3 bases at V and 4 bases at J, with 10 bases between. The CDR3 runs 13 residues. Looked up from germline, CDR1 is GTSNPN and CDR2 is SVGIG (reference sequence). The CDR3 loop is CAWRRTAYNEQFF. The CDR3 DNA reads as TGTGCCTGGAGAAGGACAGCGTACAATGAGCAGTTCTTC.

This clone has a single count. This sequence joins TRBV6-5 and TRBJ2-1, with 8 bases lining up with TRBD1. In germline, CDR1 is MNHEY, CDR2 SVGAGI. The CDR3 totals 14 residues. Trimming cost V 4 bases and J 11 bases; bases outside gene matches: 10. CDR3 nucleotide sequence: TGTGCCAGCAGTTCGGACAGGGTGTGGACCAAGCAGTTCTTC. Protein product: CASSSDRVWTKQFF.

This clone was seen just once. The rearrangement joins TRBV9 to TRBJ2-7; 7 nucleotides align to TRBD2. The CDR3 spans 15 residues. The germline V gene encodes CDR1 SGDLS and CDR2 YYNGEE. V lost 4 bases and J lost 3; bases outside the gene matches: 10. The CDR3 is CASSPQAGTLYEQYF. CDR3 bases: TGTGCCAGCAGCCCACAAGCGGGAACTCTCTACGAGCAGTACTTC. Full variable domain (missing parts from reference TRBV9 and TRBJ2-7): DSGVTQTPKHLITATGQRVTLRCSPRSGDLSVYWYQQSLDQGLQFLIQYYNGEERAKGNILERFSAQQFPDLHSELNLSSLELGDSALYFCASSPQAGTLYEQYFGPGTRLTVT.

The gene calls are TRBV7-9 and TRBJ2-1; TRBD2 matches at 9 bases. The germline gives CDR1 SEHNR, CDR2 FQNEAQ (reference sequence). The CDR3 loop spans 15 amino acids. J gave up 2 bases and V 3 bases, and 2 bases lay outside the gene matches. The CDR3 sequence: CASSFSGRTYNEQFF. As DNA, the CDR3 is TGTGCCAGCAGCTTTAGCGGGAGAACCTACAATGAGCAGTTCTTC. The entire variable domain, with the rest obtained from reference TRBV7-9 and TRBJ2-1, is as follows: DTGVSQNPRHKITKRGQNVTFRCDPISEHNRLYWYRQTLGQGPEFLTYFQNEAQLEKSRLLSDRFSAERPKGSFSTLEIQRTEQGDSAMYLCASSFSGRTYNEQFFGPGTRLTVL.

The chain links TRBV28 to TRBJ2-5; unclear D gene. CDR3 length equals 13 residues. Germline V gene data show CDR1 as MDHEN and CDR2 as SYDVKM. V lost 3 bases to trimming and J lost 5 bases, with 10 bases between them. The CDR3 DNA sequence: TGTGCCAGCAGTTTTGGAGTTGTTGAGACCCAGTACTTC. Its protein product is CASSFGVVETQYF.

This chain connects TRBV6-5 to TRBJ1-2; perhaps TRBD1 as D (5 bases). V lost 5 bases to trimming and J lost 5 bases, with 15 bases between them. CDR1 and CDR2 from the germline V gene are MNHEY and SVGAGI. The CDR3 length is 14 residues. The CDR3 loop reads CASSRGGIPYGYTF. CDR3 sequence (DNA): TGTGCCAGCAGTAGGGGTGGGATCCCTTATGGCTACACCTTC.

This sequence joins TRBV12-5 and TRBJ1-3; D is perhaps TRBD1 (5 bases). The germline gives CDR1 LGHNT, CDR2 FRNRAP. This CDR3 comprises 14 residues. V shed 6 bases and J shed 0 bases, with 9 bases lying between them. The CDR3 sequence is CASGTGTSGNTIYF. The CDR3 DNA reads as TGTGCTAGTGGCACGGGGACCTCTGGAAACACCATATATTTT.

The chain uses TRBV28 and TRBJ1-1; D is uncertain. Germline-derived CDR1 and CDR2 are MDHEN and SYDVKM. The CDR3 is 13 amino acids. Trimming pared 1 base from V and 8 bases from J, leaving 11 bases between. DNA for the CDR3: TGTGCCAGCAGTTTATTGAGGGCCGAGGAAGCTTTCTTT. Residues: CASSLLRAEEAFF.

This chain uses TRBV11-2 with TRBJ1-3; TRBD1 matches 9 bases. The J segment lost 5 bases and the V segment lost 4 bases, leaving 9 bases of the junction unmatched. This CDR3 is built from 16 residues. Germline V gene lookup returns CDR1 SGHAT and CDR2 FQNNGV. The CDR3 coding sequence is TGTGCCAGCAGCTATCTCGGGACAGGGCGAAGAAACACCATATATTTT. Protein: CASSYLGTGRRNTIYF.

This chain connects TRBV19 to TRBJ1-1; a weak D match, TRBD1 (6 bases). Germline V gives CDR1 LNHDA, CDR2 SQIVND (reference sequence). This CDR3 is built from 14 residues. V lost 3 bases and J 6 bases, leaving 14 bases between the germline ends. Here the CDR3 reads CASSIGGGGPEAFF. CDR3 in DNA: TGTGCCAGTAGTATCGGGGGAGGGGGGCCTGAAGCTTTCTTT.

This clone was seen just once. J is TRBJ2-2 and V is TRBV21-1; the D call of TRBD2 is as the table states it, not checked on the DNA. TRBV21-1 is marked as a pseudogene. The CDR3 loop spans 18 amino acids. CDR3 bases: TGTGCCAGCAGCAGGCAGGGATTTAGCGGGAGATTTGCCGGGGAGCTGTTTTTT. Translation: CASSRQGFSGRFAGELFF.

This sequence joins TRBV5-6 and TRBJ2-1; 10 bases match TRBD2. J gave up 7 bases and V 2 bases, and 9 bases lay outside the gene matches. The CDR3 covers 16 residues. Germline V gene data show CDR1 as SGHDT and CDR2 as YYEEEE. Here the CDR3 DNA reads TGTGCCAGCAGCTTAGATAGCGGGAGGATGAAGAATGAGCAGTTCTTC. Its translation is CASSLDSGRMKNEQFF.

The chain employs TRBV14 and TRBJ2-2; possibly TRBD1 or TRBD2 for D (5 bases each). V was cut by 3 bases and J by 2 bases, with 16 bases left in between. The CDR3 has 17 amino acids. Germline CDR1 SGHDN, CDR2 FVKESK. CDR3 protein: CASSHRTGTVNTGELFF. The CDR3 DNA sequence: TGTGCCAGCAGCCACCGGACCGGGACGGTTAACACCGGGGAGCTGTTTTTT.

V and J are TRBV10-3 and TRBJ1-1; D ambiguous. The CDR3 is made up of 13 amino acids. Germline values: CDR1 ENHRY, CDR2 SYGVKD. V was clipped by 4 bases and J by 5 bases, with 11 bases between them. The DNA of the CDR3 is TGTGCCATCAGTGTGGACCTTAAGACTGAAGCTTTCTTT. Protein sequence: CAISVDLKTEAFF.

J is TRBJ2-2 and V is TRBV5-4; 7 bases line up with TRBD1. Unmatched junction bases numbered 7, after V lost 4 bases and J lost 1 base. In germline, CDR1 is SGHNT, CDR2 YYREEE (reference sequence). CDR3 length equals 16 residues. The DNA of the CDR3 is TGTGCCAGCAGCCCGGACAGGTCTATGAACACCGGGGAGCTGTTTTTT. Translating it yields CASSPDRSMNTGELFF. Complete variable domain (other parts from reference TRBV5-4 and TRBJ2-2): ETGVTQSPTHLIKTRGQQVTLRCSSQSGHNTVSWYQQALGQGPQFIFQYYREEENGRGNFPPRFSGLQFPNYSSELNVNALELDDSALYLCASSPDRSMNTGELFFGEGSRLTVL.

The rearrangement uses TRBV9 and TRBJ1-1, with a weak D call TRBD1 (5 bases). This CDR3 contains 14 residues. CDR1 is SGDLS and CDR2 is YYNGEE in the germline V gene. V was cut by 6 bases and J by 0 bases, with 12 bases left in between. CDR3 amino acids: CASTLTAMNTEAFF. CDR3 coding DNA: TGTGCCAGCACCCTGACAGCGATGAACACTGAAGCTTTCTTT.

The rearrangement uses TRBV6-5 and TRBJ2-7; 7 bases match TRBD2. The junction had 7 bases not matched to a gene; V was cut back by 6 bases and J by 2 bases. Germline CDR1 and CDR2: MNHEY and SVGAGI. The CDR3 is 14 amino acids. The CDR3 DNA reads TGTGCCAGCAGACCCTCCGGGGGGACCTACGAGCAGTACTTC. This sequence encodes CASRPSGGTYEQYF.

This clone occurred a few times. The chain links TRBV7-9 to TRBJ2-3, with D unclear. The CDR3 length is 14 residues. Per the germline V gene, CDR1 is SEHNR and CDR2 is FQNEAQ (reference sequence). V was trimmed by 6 bases and J by 0 bases, leaving 10 bases between them. The CDR3 spells CASRPFGSTDTQYF. For the CDR3, the DNA is TGTGCCAGCAGACCCTTTGGGAGCACAGATACGCAGTATTTT.

V is TRBV7-6 and J is TRBJ2-2; TRBD2 agrees at 9 bases. From germline, CDR1 is SGHVS and CDR2 FNYEAQ. The CDR3 is 16 residues long. J gave up 1 base and V 7 bases, and 7 bases lay outside the gene matches. CDR3 sequence (DNA): TGTGCCAGCACCACACATAGCGGGAGGAACACCGGGGAGCTGTTTTTT. Residues: CASTTHSGRNTGELFF.

The chain carries TRBV9 and TRBJ2-3; TRBD2 might be the D (5 bases). V was trimmed by 0 bases and J by 5 bases, leaving 10 bases between them. CDR1 is SGDLS and CDR2 is YYNGEE in the germline V gene. The length of the CDR3 is 14 residues. Here the CDR3 DNA reads TGTGCCAGCAGCGTAGACGGGATTCGAGATACGCAGTATTTT. It codes for CASSVDGIRDTQYF.

The CDR3 is CSVEPRQGHTEAFF. The CDR3 nucleotides read TGCAGCGTTGAACCTCGACAGGGGCACACTGAAGCTTTCTTT. The genes are TRBV29-1 and TRBJ1-1, with 8 positions matching TRBD1. Germline values: CDR1 SQVTM, CDR2 ANQGSEA. This CDR3 is built from 14 residues. V trimming: 2 bases; J trimming: 3 bases; junction bases outside the gene matches: 5.

The chain employs TRBV10-3 and TRBJ2-7; D gene unclear. CDR3 length: 12 amino acids. The V and J ends lost 3 bases and 3 bases respectively, with 6 bases between them. Germline CDR1 and CDR2: ENHRY and SYGVKD. The CDR3 DNA follows: TGTGCCATCAGTGAATCGGTCTACGAGCAGTACTTC. It is translated as CAISESVYEQYF.

This chain connects TRBV28 to TRBJ2-5; 7 positions agree with TRBD2. Unmatched junction bases numbered 7, after V lost 6 bases and J lost 0 bases. From germline, CDR1 is MDHEN and CDR2 SYDVKM. This CDR3 is built from 15 residues. CDR3 in amino acids: CASRLEGTNQETQYF. CDR3 DNA: TGTGCCAGCAGATTGGAGGGGACTAACCAAGAGACCCAGTACTTC.